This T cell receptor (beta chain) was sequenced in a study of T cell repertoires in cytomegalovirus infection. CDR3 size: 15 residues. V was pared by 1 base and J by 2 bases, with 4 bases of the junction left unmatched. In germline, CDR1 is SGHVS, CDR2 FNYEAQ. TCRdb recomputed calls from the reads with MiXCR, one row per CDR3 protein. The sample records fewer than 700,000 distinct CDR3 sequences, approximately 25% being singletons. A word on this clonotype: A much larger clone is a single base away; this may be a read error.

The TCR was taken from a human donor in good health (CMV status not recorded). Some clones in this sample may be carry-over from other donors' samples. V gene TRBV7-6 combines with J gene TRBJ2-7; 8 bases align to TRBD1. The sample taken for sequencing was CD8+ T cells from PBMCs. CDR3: CASSLVWDRTYEQYF. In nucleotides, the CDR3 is TGTGCCAGCAGCTTAGTGTGGGACAGGACCTACGAGCAGTACTTC.